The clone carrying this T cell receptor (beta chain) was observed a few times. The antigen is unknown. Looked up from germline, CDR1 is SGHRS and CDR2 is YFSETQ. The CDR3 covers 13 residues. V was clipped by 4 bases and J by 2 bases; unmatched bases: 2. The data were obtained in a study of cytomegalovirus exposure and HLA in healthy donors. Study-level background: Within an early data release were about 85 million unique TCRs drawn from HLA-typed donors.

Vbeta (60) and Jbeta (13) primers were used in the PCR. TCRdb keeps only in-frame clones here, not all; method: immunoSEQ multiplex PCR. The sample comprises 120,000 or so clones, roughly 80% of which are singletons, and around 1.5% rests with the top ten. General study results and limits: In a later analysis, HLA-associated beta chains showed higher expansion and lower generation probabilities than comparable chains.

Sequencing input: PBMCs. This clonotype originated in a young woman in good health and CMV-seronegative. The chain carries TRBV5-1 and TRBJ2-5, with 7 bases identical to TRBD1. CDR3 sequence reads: CASSQGQQETQYF. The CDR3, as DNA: TGCGCCAGCAGCCAGGGACAGCAAGAGACCCAGTACTTC.